This TCR beta chain came from a study of blood T cell repertoires in COVID-19. Germline V gene data show CDR1 as SGHTS and CDR2 as YDEGEE. V was clipped by 0 bases and J by 5 bases; unmatched bases: 7. The CDR3 consists of 15 residues. Profiling relied on immunoSEQ multiplex PCR, and the TCRdb table lists in-frame clones only, not all of them. The sample lists approximately 230,000 clones, approximately 90% occurring once. This clone was recorded only once. The receptor comes from a man aged 25 to 45 who had recovered from COVID-19. The genes are TRBV5-8 and TRBJ2-5; 7 nucleotides match TRBD1. Specimen: peripheral blood. The CDR3 DNA reads TGTGCCAGCAGCTTGGACAGGGGTTGGTTGGAGACCCAGTACTTC. It translates to CASSLDRGWLETQYF.